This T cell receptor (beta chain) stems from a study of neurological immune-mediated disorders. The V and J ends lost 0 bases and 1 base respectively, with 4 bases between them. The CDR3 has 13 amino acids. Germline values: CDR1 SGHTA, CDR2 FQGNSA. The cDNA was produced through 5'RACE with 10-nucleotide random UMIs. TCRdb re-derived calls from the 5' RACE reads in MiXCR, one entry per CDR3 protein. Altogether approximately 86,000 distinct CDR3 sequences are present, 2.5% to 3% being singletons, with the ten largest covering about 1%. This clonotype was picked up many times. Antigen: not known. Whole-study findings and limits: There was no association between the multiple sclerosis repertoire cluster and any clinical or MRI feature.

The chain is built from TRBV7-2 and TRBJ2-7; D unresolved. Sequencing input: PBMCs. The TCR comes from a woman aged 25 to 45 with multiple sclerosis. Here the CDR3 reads CASSLAHSYEQYF. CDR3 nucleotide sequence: TGTGCCAGCAGCTTAGCTCATTCCTACGAGCAGTACTTC.